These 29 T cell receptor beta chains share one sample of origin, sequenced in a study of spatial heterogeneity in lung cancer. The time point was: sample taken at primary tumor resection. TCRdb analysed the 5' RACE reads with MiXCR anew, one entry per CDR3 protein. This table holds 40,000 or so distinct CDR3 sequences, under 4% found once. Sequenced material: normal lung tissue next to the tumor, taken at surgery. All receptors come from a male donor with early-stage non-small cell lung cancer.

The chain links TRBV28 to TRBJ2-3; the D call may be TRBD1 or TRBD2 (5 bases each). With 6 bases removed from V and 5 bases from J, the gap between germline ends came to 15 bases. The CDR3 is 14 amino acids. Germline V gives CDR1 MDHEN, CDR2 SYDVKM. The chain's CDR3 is CASSNAGTLDTQYF. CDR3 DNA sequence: TGTGCCAGCAGCAACGCCGGGACCTTAGATACGCAGTATTTT. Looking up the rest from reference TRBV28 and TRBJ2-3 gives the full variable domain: DVKVTQSSRYLVKRTGEKVFLECVQDMDHENMFWYRQDPGLGLRLIYFSYDVKMKEKGDIPEGYSVSREKKERFSLILESASTNQTSMYLCASSNAGTLDTQYFGPGTRLTVL.

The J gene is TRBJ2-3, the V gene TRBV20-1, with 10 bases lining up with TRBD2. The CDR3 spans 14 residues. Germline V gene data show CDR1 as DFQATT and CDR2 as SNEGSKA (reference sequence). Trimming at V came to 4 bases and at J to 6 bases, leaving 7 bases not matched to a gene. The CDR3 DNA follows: TGCAGTGCTAAGTTAAGCGGGGGGGCCGATACGCAGTATTTT. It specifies CSAKLSGGADTQYF.

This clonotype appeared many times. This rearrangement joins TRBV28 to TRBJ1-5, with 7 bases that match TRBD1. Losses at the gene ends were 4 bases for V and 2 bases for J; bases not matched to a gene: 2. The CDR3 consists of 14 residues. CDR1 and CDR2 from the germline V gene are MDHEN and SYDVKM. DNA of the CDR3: TGTGCCAGCAGTTCAGGGACAGGCAATCAGCCCCAGCATTTT. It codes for CASSSGTGNQPQHF.

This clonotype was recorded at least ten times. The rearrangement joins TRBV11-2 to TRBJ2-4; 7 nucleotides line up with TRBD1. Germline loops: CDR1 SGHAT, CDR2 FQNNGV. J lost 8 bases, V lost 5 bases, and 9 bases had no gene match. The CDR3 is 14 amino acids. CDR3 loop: CASSARQGADIQYF. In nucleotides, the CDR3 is TGTGCCAGCAGCGCCCGACAGGGTGCAGACATTCAGTACTTC. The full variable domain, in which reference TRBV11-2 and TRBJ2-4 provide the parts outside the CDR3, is EAGVAQSPRYKIIEKRQSVAFWCNPISGHATLYWYQQILGQGPKLLIQFQNNGVVDDSQLPKDRFSAERLKGVDSTLKIQPAKLEDSAVYLCASSARQGADIQYFGAGTRLSVL.

CDR3 nucleotide sequence: TGTGCCAGCAGTTTCACCGGGGTTAAAGGGGAGCAGTACTTC. It codes for CASSFTGVKGEQYF. The V gene is TRBV12-3 or TRBV12-4, the J gene TRBJ2-7, with TRBD2 as a possible D gene (5 bases). CDR3 length equals 14 residues. V was pared by 3 bases and J by 7 bases, with 16 bases between.

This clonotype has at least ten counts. Written as DNA, the CDR3 is TGTGCCAGCAGCTTAGGCGCGGGACGGAATAATTCACCCCTCCACTTT. This sequence encodes CASSLGAGRNNSPLHF. The rearrangement uses TRBV13 and TRBJ1-6, with D possibly being TRBD1 (5 bases). The CDR3 spans 16 residues. CDR1 and CDR2 (germline): PRHDT, FYEKMQ (reference sequence). V lost 0 bases, J lost 5 bases, and 11 bases lay in between.

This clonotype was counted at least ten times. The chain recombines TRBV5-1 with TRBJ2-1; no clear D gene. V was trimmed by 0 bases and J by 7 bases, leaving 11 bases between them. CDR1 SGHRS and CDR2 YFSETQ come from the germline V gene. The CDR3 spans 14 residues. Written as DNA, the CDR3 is TGCGCCAGCAGCTTGGCCGGTTTCGTTAATGAGCAGTTCTTC. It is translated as CASSLAGFVNEQFF. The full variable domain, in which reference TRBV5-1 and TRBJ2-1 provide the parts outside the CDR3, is KAGVTQTPRYLIKTRGQQVTLSCSPISGHRSVSWYQQTPGQGLQFLFEYFSETQRNKGNFPGRFSGRQFSNSRSEMNVSTLELGDSALYLCASSLAGFVNEQFFGPGTRLTVL.

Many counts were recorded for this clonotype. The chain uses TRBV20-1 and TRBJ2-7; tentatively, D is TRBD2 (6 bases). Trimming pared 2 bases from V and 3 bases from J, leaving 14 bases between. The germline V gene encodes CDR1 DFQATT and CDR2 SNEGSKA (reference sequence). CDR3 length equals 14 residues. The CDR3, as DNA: TGCAGTGCTAGACTTCTAGCGAGCTACTACGAGCAGTACTTC. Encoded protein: CSARLLASYYEQYF.

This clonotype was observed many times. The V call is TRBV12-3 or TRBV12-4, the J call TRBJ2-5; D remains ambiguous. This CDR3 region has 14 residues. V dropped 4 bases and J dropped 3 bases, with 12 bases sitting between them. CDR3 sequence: CASSSLSAKETQYF. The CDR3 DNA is TGTGCCAGCAGTTCCCTGTCGGCGAAAGAGACCCAGTACTTC.

The CDR3 sequence: CASSADWLTSPLHF. In DNA, the CDR3 is TGTGCCAGCAGCGCCGACTGGCTTACTTCACCCCTCCACTTT. The chain joins TRBV25-1 to TRBJ1-6; no firm D call. The CDR3 totals 14 residues. V was cut by 6 bases and J by 9 bases, with 15 bases left in between. The germline V gene has CDR1 MGHDK and CDR2 SYGVNS.

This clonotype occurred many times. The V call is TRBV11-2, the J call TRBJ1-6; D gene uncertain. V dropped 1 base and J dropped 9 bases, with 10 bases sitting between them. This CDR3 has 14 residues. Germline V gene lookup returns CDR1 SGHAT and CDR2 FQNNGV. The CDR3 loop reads CASSLAGGSSPLHF. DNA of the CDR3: TGTGCCAGCAGCTTAGCAGGAGGGTCTTCACCCCTCCACTTT.

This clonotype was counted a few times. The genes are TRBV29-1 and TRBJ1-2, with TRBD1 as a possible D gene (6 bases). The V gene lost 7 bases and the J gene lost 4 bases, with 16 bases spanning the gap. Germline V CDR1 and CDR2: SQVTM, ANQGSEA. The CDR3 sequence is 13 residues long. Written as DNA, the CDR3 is TGCAGCGCTTCACAGGGTTCGGGCTATGGCTACACCTTC. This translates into CSASQGSGYGYTF.

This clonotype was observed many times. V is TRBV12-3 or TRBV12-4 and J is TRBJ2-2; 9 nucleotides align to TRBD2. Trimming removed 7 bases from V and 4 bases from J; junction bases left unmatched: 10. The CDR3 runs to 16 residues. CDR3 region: CASTQLAGQTTGELFF. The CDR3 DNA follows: TGTGCCAGCACCCAACTAGCGGGTCAAACCACCGGGGAGCTGTTTTTT.

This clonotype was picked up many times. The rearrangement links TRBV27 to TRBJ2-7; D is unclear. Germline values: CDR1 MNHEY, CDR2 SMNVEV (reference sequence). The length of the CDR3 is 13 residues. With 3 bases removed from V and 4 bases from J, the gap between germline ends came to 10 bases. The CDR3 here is CASSFGFLYEQYF. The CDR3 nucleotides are TGTGCCAGCAGTTTTGGATTCCTATACGAGCAGTACTTC.

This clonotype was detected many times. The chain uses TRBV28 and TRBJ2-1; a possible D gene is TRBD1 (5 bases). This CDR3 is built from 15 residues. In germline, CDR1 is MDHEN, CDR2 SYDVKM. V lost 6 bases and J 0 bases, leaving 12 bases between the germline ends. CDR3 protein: CASSPTTVSYNEQFF. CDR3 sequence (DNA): TGTGCCAGCAGCCCGACGACAGTCTCCTACAATGAGCAGTTCTTC.

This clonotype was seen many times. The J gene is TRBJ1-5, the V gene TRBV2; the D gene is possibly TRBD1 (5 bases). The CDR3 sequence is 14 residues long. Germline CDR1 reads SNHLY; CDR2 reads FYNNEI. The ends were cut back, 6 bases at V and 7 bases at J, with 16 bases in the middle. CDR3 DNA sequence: TGTGCCAGCAGGCAATCAGGGCTCTACCAGCCCCAGCATTTT. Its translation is CASRQSGLYQPQHF.

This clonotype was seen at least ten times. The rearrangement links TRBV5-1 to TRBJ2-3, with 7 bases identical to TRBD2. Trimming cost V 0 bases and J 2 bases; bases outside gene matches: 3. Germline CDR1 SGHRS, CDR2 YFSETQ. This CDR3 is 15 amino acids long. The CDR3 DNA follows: TGCGCCAGCAGCTTGGACCTAGCGGCCACAGATACGCAGTATTTT. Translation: CASSLDLAATDTQYF.

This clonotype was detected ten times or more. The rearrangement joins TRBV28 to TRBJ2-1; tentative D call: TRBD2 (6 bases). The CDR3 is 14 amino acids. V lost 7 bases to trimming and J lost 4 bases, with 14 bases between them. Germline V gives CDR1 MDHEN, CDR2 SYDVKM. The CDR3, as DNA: TGTGCCAGCACTCGGAGCGGGCCATACAATGAGCAGTTCTTC. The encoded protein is CASTRSGPYNEQFF.

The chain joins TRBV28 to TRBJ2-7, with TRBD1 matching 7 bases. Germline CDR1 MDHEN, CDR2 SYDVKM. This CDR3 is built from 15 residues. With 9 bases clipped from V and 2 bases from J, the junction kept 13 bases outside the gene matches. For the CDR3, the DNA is TGTGCCAGTTTTTCCAGTGAGACAGGGACCTACGAGCAGTACTTC. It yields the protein CASFSSETGTYEQYF.

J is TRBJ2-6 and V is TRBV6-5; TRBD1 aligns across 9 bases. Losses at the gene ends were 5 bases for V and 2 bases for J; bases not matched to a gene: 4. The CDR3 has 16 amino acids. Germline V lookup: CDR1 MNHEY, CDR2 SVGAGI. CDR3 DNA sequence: TGTGCCAGCAGTCCCGGGACAGGGACTGGGGCCAACGTCCTGACTTTC. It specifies CASSPGTGTGANVLTF.

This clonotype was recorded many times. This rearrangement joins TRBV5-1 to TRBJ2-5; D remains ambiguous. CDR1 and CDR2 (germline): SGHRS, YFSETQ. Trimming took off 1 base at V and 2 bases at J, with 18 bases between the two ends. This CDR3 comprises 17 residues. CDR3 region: CASSLKLPGGPQETQYF. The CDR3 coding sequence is TGCGCCAGCAGCTTGAAACTTCCCGGTGGGCCACAAGAGACCCAGTACTTC.

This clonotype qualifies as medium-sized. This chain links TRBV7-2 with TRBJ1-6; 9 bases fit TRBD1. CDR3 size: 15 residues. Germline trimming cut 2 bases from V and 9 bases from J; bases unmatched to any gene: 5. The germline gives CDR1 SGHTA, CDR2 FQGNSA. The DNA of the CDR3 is TGTGCCAGCAGCTTACTACAGGGGGCGGCTTCACCCCTCCACTTT. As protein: CASSLLQGAASPLHF.

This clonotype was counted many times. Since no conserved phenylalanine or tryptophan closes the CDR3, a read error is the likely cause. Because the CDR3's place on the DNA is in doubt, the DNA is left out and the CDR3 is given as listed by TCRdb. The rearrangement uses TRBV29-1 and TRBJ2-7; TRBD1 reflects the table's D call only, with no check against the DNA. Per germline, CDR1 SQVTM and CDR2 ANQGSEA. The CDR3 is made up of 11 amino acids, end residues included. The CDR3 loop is CSVESEGQDVL.

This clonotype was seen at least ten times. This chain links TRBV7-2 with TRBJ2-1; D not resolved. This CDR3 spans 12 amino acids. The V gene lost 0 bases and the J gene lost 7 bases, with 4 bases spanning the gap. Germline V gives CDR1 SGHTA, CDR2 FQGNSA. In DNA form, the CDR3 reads TGTGCCAGCAGCTTAGCTAGTAATGAGCAGTTCTTC. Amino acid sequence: CASSLASNEQFF. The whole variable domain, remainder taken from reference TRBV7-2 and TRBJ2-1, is GAGVSQSPSNKVTEKGKDVELRCDPISGHTALYWYRQSLGQGLEFLIYFQGNSAPDKSGLPSDRFSAERTGGSVSTLTIQRTQQEDSAVYLCASSLASNEQFFGPGTRLTVL.

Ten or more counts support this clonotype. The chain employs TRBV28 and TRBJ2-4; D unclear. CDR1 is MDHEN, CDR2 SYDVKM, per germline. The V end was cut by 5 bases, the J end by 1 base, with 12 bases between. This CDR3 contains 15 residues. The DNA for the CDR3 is TGTGCCAGCAGTAATGATGGGGATGCCAAAAACATTCAGTACTTC. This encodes CASSNDGDAKNIQYF.

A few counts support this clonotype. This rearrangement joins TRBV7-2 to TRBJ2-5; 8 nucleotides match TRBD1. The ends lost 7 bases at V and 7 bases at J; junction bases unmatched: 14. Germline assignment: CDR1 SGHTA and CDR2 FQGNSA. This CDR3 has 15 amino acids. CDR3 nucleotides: TGTGCCAGCAAGACAGGGGCGGCAGTGGGTGGGACCCAGTACTTC. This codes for CASKTGAAVGGTQYF.

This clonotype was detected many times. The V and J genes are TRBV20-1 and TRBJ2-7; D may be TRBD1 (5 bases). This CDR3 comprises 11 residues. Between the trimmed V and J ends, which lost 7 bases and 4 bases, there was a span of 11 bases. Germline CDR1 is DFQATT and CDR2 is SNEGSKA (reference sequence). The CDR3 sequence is CSGLTGYEQYF. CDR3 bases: TGCAGTGGATTAACAGGATACGAGCAGTACTTC.

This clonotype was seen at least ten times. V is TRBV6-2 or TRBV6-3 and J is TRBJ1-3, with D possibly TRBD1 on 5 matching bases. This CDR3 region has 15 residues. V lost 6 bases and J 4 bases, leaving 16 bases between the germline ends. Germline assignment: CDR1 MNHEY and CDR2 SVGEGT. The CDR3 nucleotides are TGTGCCAGCAGAAGTTCTTCAGGGAACGGAAACACCATATATTTT. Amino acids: CASRSSSGNGNTIYF.

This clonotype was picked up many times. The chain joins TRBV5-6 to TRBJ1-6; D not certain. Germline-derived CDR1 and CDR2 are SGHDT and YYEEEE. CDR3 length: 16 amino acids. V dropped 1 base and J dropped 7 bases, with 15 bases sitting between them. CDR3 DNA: TGTGCCAGCAGCTTGCTTTCGGGCCCCAACAATTCACCCCTCCACTTT. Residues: CASSLLSGPNNSPLHF.